These 17 T cell receptor beta chains were sequenced from one sample in a study of PD-1 blockade in mismatch repair-deficient tumors. The protocol was immunoSEQ multiplex PCR, while the TCRdb copy is restricted to in-frame clones and leaves out a portion. In the table there are under 95,000 clones, around 80% of which are singletons. Sample: peripheral blood, taken 44 weeks after starting pembrolizumab. The receptors were gathered from an adult with mismatch repair-deficient cancer.

This clone was observed a single time. The CDR3 region is CASQEAGGTDTQYF. DNA for the CDR3: TGTGCCAGTCAAGAGGCGGGAGGGACAGATACGCAGTATTTT. The chain is built from TRBV11-2 and TRBJ2-3; 9 positions agree with TRBD2. CDR3 length: 14 residues. The trim removed 9 bases at V and 3 bases at J, leaving 7 bases unmatched. Germline V CDR1 and CDR2: SGHAT, FQNNGV.

The genes are TRBV5-1 and TRBJ2-1, with 12 bases lining up with TRBD2. Germline loops: CDR1 SGHRS, CDR2 YFSETQ. The trim removed 4 bases at V and 8 bases at J, leaving 7 bases unmatched. The CDR3 loop spans 15 amino acids. The CDR3 DNA reads TGCGCCAGCAGCCATGGTCGACTAGCGGGAGATGAGCAGTTCTTC. Translated, it gives CASSHGRLAGDEQFF.

This sequence joins TRBV15 and TRBJ2-5; possible D gene TRBD2, 6 bases. The germline V gene has CDR1 LNHNV and CDR2 YYDKDF (reference sequence). This CDR3 has 13 amino acids. Trimming removed 3 bases at V and 7 bases at J, with 12 bases between. For the CDR3, the DNA is TGTGCCACCAGCAGCGGGAGAAGTGGGACCCAGTACTTC. It yields the protein CATSSGRSGTQYF.

This sequence joins TRBV5-4 and TRBJ2-1; 8 bases line up with TRBD1. There are 16 residues in the CDR3. The germline V gene encodes CDR1 SGHNT and CDR2 YYREEE (reference sequence). Unmatched junction bases numbered 13, after V lost 3 bases and J lost 8 bases. CDR3 region: CASSSYAGTGFDEQFF. Here the CDR3 DNA reads TGTGCCAGCAGCTCCTACGCCGGGACAGGCTTCGATGAGCAGTTCTTC.

The chain employs TRBV7-3 and TRBJ2-1, with 9 bases lining up with TRBD1. The CDR3 spans 16 residues. Unmatched junction bases numbered 13, after V lost 4 bases and J lost 9 bases. Germline CDR1 reads SGHTA; CDR2 reads FQGTGA. DNA for the CDR3: TGTGCCAGCAGCTCCGGGACAGGGCTCTCGGGGGGTGAGCAGTTCTTC. Translated, it gives CASSSGTGLSGGEQFF.

This rearrangement joins TRBV9 to TRBJ2-3; D is undetermined. Trimming stripped 0 bases from V and 2 bases from J, with 7 bases between. Germline V gene data show CDR1 as SGDLS and CDR2 as YYNGEE. The CDR3 totals 14 residues. CDR3 in amino acids: CASSVEAHTDTQYF. The CDR3 bases are TGTGCCAGCAGCGTAGAGGCCCACACAGATACGCAGTATTTT.

CDR3: CASSPEESSHEQYF. The CDR3 DNA is TGTGCCAGCAGCCCAGAGGAGAGTAGCCACGAGCAGTACTTC. V and J are TRBV7-9 and TRBJ2-7; D is unresolved. This CDR3 has 14 amino acids. From germline, CDR1 is SEHNR and CDR2 FQNEAQ (reference sequence). V dropped 5 bases and J dropped 5 bases, with 16 bases sitting between them.

This clone is judged large. The chain couples TRBV30 to TRBJ2-7; D is possibly TRBD2 (5 bases). Germline CDR1 reads GTSNPN; CDR2 reads SVGIG (reference sequence). Trimming stripped 0 bases from V and 5 bases from J, with 14 bases between. The CDR3 sequence is 14 residues long. The CDR3 region is CAWSVLGRADEQYF. The DNA for the CDR3 is TGTGCCTGGAGTGTACTAGGTCGGGCCGACGAGCAGTACTTC.

The gene calls are TRBV6-1 and TRBJ1-4, with D unresolved. Per germline, CDR1 MNHNS and CDR2 SASEGT. V dropped 5 bases and J dropped 6 bases, with 10 bases sitting between them. The CDR3 runs 13 residues. DNA of the CDR3: TGTGCCAGCAGTTTTAGTCCATATGAAAAACTGTTTTTT. Its protein product is CASSFSPYEKLFF.

J is TRBJ2-1 and V is TRBV21-1; the D call TRBD2 from the table was never checked on the DNA. TRBV21-1 is deemed a pseudogene. The CDR3 sequence is 14 residues long. The CDR3 loop reads CARGTSGTSNEQFF. Here the CDR3 DNA reads TGTGCCAGGGGGACTAGCGGGACGTCGAATGAGCAGTTCTTC.

This chain joins TRBV7-3 and TRBJ2-2; possibly TRBD1 for D (5 bases). Trimming removed 0 bases at V and 0 bases at J, with 14 bases between. There are 18 residues in the CDR3. The germline CDR1 and CDR2 sequences are SGHTA and FQGTGA. The CDR3 is CASSLTRTRVTNTGELFF. In DNA, the CDR3 is TGTGCCAGCAGCTTAACGAGGACAAGGGTCACGAACACCGGGGAGCTGTTTTTT.

The rearrangement joins TRBV5-4 to TRBJ1-2; no clear D gene. The CDR3 runs to 13 residues. Deletions cut 0 bases from V and 5 bases from J, with 8 bases between. In germline, CDR1 is SGHNT, CDR2 YYREEE (reference sequence). DNA for the CDR3: TGTGCCAGCAGCTTGGTAGGTGCTTATGGCTACACCTTC. Protein: CASSLVGAYGYTF.

This clone appeared a single time. The rearrangement joins TRBV19 to TRBJ1-1, with TRBD1 as a possible D gene (6 bases). The CDR3 sequence is 14 residues long. The ends were cut back, 4 bases at V and 1 base at J, with 10 bases in the middle. CDR1 LNHDA and CDR2 SQIVND come from the germline V gene (reference sequence). The CDR3 DNA follows: TGTGCCAGTAGTACGGGGGCCCAGAACACTGAAGCTTTCTTT. This codes for CASSTGAQNTEAFF. The entire variable domain, with the rest obtained from reference TRBV19 and TRBJ1-1, is as follows: DGGITQSPKYLFRKEGQNVTLSCEQNLNHDAMYWYRQDPGQGLRLIYYSQIVNDFQKGDIAEGYSVSREKKESFPLTVTSAQKNPTAFYLCASSTGAQNTEAFFGQGTRLTVV.

This chain uses TRBV6-6 with TRBJ2-7, with no clear D. In germline, CDR1 is MNHNY, CDR2 SVGAGI (reference sequence). The V and J ends lost 0 bases and 7 bases respectively, with 7 bases between them. The CDR3 consists of 12 residues. In nucleotides, the CDR3 is TGTGCCAGCAGTTACTCGAAACGGGAGCAGTACTTC. Protein: CASSYSKREQYF.

Here the CDR3 DNA reads TGTGCCAGCAGTGAGGTTTTGAGGAACACTGAAGCTTTCTTT. Protein sequence: CASSEVLRNTEAFF. The V call is TRBV2, the J call TRBJ1-1; D unresolved. The CDR3 extends over 14 amino acids. The V end lost 3 bases, the J end lost 1 base, and 9 bases lay between the germline ends. Germline-derived CDR1 and CDR2 are SNHLY and FYNNEI.

The chain is built from TRBV7-6 and TRBJ1-3, with TRBD1 matching over 9 bases. The germline CDR1 and CDR2 sequences are SGHVS and FNYEAQ. CDR3 length: 15 residues. With V trimmed by 5 bases and J by 8 bases, 10 bases remained unmatched. The CDR3 DNA sequence: TGTGCCAGCAGCCGGGGACAGGGAGAAGTTCACACCATATATTTT. Its translation: CASSRGQGEVHTIYF.

The rearrangement joins TRBV28 to TRBJ2-7, with D unclear. The CDR3 runs 12 residues. V was cut by 6 bases and J by 4 bases, with 10 bases left in between. The germline V gene encodes CDR1 MDHEN and CDR2 SYDVKM. CDR3 nucleotide sequence: TGTGCCAGCAGCCGATCAAATTACGAGCAGTACTTC. Translated, it gives CASSRSNYEQYF.